These 4 T cell receptor beta chains came from one sample sequenced in a study of beta chain features in type 1 diabetes. Expressed TCRB transcripts got sequenced, as all isolated RNA was reverse transcribed. Some clones are missing from TCRdb's copy, which holds only in-frame ones; the method was immunoSEQ multiplex PCR. The repertoire consists of hundreds of thousands of clones, with 10% to 15% occurring once and the leading ten covering approximately 0.015%. Sequencing was performed on naive CD4+ T cells from blood. These TCRs come from a man aged 18 to 29 in good health.

V and J are TRBV7-2 and TRBJ2-5, with 8 positions matching TRBD2. The CDR3 sequence is 14 residues long. V shed 0 bases, J shed 5 bases, and the junction held 2 bases outside the gene matches. Germline assignment: CDR1 SGHTA and CDR2 FQGNSA. The CDR3 nucleotides are TGTGCCAGCAGCTTAGCTAGACTAGCGGAGACCCAGTACTTC. Translated, it gives CASSLARLAETQYF.

This clone was seen more than once but under ten times. The V gene is TRBV25-1, the J gene TRBJ1-2, with D possibly being TRBD1 (5 bases). Germline V lookup: CDR1 MGHDK, CDR2 SYGVNS. Trimming shortened V by 4 bases and J by 8 bases, and 23 bases separated the two germline ends. The CDR3 spans 16 residues. CDR3 nucleotides: TGTGCCAGCAGTGGTATCCCGGGCAGGGAAGGCTTGGGCTACACCTTC. Its protein is CASSGIPGREGLGYTF.

V is TRBV9 and J is TRBJ2-5; 8 bases line up with TRBD2. With 1 base clipped from V and 3 bases from J, the junction kept 8 bases outside the gene matches. This CDR3 has 16 residues. Germline V gene sequence: CDR1 SGDLS, CDR2 YYNGEE. The CDR3 nucleotides are TGTGCCAGCAGCGTATCGGCTAGCGGGCGGGAAGAGACCCAGTACTTC. Amino acids: CASSVSASGREETQYF. Combining the CDR3 with reference TRBV9 and TRBJ2-5 gives the whole variable domain DSGVTQTPKHLITATGQRVTLRCSPRSGDLSVYWYQQSLDQGLQFLIQYYNGEERAKGNILERFSAQQFPDLHSELNLSSLELGDSALYFCASSVSASGREETQYFGPGTRLLVL.

The chain employs TRBV7-2 and TRBJ2-7; 8 positions agree with TRBD2. Germline V CDR1 and CDR2: SGHTA, FQGNSA. V was pared by 3 bases and J by 7 bases, with 11 bases of the junction left unmatched. CDR3 size: 15 residues. This chain's CDR3 is CASSLIGAGASEQYF. The CDR3, as DNA: TGTGCCAGCAGCTTGATAGGAGCGGGGGCCAGTGAGCAGTACTTC.